This T cell receptor beta chain derives from a study of blood T cell repertoires in COVID-19. Turning to the study itself: Donors in the United States, Italy and Spain gave samples during acute or convalescent COVID-19.

In germline, CDR1 is SGDLS, CDR2 YYNGEE. With 0 bases removed from V and 5 bases from J, the gap between germline ends came to 14 bases. The CDR3 extends over 15 amino acids. Sequencing was performed with immunoSEQ multiplex PCR; in TCRdb, only in-frame clones are kept and a portion is missing. Of over 70,000 clones in the sample, roughly 84% were seen once. The chain uses TRBV9 and TRBJ2-5, with D maybe TRBD1 (6 bases). Sequences were obtained from peripheral blood. This clonotype was obtained from a man aged 60 to 75 with COVID-19, enrolled during active disease. In nucleotides, the CDR3 is TGTGCCAGCAGCGTAGCTACAGGGTCGGGGGAGACCCAGTACTTC. Amino acid sequence: CASSVATGSGETQYF.